The source of this T cell receptor beta chain is a study of blood T cell repertoires in COVID-19. In the study overall: Some COVID-19 samples were acute and others convalescent; all came from the United States, Italy and Spain. PBMCs, B-cell-depleted T cells, or T cells provided the cDNA or gDNA that made up the material.

Trimming stripped 4 bases from V and 0 bases from J, with 14 bases between. CDR1 is SGHTS, CDR2 YDEGEE, per germline. The CDR3 extends over 16 amino acids. In the source study's methods: Estimates of nucleated cell counts were drawn from the amplification of reference gene primers. TCRdb keeps only in-frame clones here, not all; method: immunoSEQ multiplex PCR. V, J and clone size reflect that table, while D and trimming were determined from the DNA. This table holds roughly 250,000 clones, 81% found once. J is TRBJ1-3 and V is TRBV5-8; weak D call: TRBD1 (5 bases). Sequenced material: peripheral blood. This TCR was recovered from an older woman with active or convalescent COVID-19. CDR3 sequence (DNA): TGTGCCAGCAGCACGACTTTGGGGGGCTCTGGAAACACCATATATTTT. It is translated as CASSTTLGGSGNTIYF.